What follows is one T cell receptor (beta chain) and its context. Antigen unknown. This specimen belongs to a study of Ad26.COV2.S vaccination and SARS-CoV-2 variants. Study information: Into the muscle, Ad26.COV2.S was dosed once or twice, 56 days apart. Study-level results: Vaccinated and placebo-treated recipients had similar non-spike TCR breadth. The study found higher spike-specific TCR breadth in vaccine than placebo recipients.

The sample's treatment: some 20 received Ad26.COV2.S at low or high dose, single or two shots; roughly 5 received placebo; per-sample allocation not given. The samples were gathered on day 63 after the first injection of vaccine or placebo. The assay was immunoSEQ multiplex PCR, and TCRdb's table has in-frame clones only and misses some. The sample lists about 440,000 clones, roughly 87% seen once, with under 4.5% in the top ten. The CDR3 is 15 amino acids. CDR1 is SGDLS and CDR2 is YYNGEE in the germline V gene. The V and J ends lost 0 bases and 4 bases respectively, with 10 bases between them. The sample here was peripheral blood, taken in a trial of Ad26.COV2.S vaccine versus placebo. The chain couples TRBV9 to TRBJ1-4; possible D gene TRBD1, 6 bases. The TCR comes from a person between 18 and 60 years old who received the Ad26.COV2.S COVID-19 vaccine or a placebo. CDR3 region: CASSVGTGYNEKLFF. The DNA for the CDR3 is TGTGCCAGCAGCGTAGGTACAGGGTATAATGAAAAACTGTTTTTT.